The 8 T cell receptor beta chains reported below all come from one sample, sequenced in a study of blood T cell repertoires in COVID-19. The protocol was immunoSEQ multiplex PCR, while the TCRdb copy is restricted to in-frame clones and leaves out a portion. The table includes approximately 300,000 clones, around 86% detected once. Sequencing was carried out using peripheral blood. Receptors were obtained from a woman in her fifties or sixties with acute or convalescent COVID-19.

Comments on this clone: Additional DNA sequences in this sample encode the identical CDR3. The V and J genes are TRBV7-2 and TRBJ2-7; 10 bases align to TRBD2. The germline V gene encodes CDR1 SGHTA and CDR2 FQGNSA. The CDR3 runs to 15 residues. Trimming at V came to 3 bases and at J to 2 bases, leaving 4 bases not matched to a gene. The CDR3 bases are TGTGCCAGCAGCTTGACTAGCGGGCGGACCTACGAGCAGTACTTC. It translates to CASSLTSGRTYEQYF.

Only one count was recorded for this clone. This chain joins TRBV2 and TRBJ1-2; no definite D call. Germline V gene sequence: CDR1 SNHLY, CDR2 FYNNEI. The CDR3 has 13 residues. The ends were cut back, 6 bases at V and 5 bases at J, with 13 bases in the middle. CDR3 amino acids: CASRAGSDYGYTF. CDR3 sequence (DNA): TGTGCCAGCAGGGCGGGCAGCGATTATGGCTACACCTTC.

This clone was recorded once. This CDR3 reads CASSAQGNTEAFF. For the CDR3, the DNA is TGTGCCAGCAGCGCCCAGGGGAACACTGAAGCTTTCTTT. The chain combines TRBV7-6 with TRBJ1-1; D might be TRBD1 (5 bases). Germline CDR1 is SGHVS and CDR2 is FNYEAQ. Trimming removed 5 bases from V and 1 base from J, with 8 bases in between. The CDR3 totals 13 residues.

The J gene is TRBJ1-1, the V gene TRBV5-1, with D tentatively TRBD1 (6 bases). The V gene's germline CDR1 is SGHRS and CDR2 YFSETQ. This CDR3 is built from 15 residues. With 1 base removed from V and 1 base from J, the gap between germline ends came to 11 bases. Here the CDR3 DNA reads TGCGCCAGCAGCTTGCAGGGGCCATCGAACACTGAAGCTTTCTTT. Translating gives CASSLQGPSNTEAFF.

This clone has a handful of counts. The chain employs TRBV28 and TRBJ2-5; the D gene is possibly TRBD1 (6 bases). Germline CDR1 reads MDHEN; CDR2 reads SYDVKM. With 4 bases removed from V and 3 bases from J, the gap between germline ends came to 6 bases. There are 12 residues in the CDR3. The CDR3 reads CASSWDKETQYF. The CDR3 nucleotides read TGTGCCAGCAGTTGGGACAAAGAGACCCAGTACTTC.

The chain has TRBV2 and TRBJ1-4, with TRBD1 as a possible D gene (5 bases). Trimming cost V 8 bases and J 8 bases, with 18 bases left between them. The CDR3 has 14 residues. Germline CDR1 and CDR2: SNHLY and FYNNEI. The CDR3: CASLETRGEEKLFF. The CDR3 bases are TGTGCCAGCCTAGAGACTCGGGGGGAGGAAAAACTGTTTTTT. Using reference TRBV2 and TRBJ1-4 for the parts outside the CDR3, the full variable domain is EPEVTQTPSHQVTQMGQEVILRCVPISNHLYFYWYRQILGQKVEFLVSFYNNEISEKSEIFDDQFSVERPDGSNFTLKIRSTKLEDSAMYFCASLETRGEEKLFFGSGTQLSVL.

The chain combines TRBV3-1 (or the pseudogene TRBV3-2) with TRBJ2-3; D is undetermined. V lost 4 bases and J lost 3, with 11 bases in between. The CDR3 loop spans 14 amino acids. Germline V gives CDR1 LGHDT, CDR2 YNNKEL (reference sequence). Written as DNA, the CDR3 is TGTGCCAGCAGCCCCGCGCCGTTAACAGATACGCAGTATTTT. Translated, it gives CASSPAPLTDTQYF.

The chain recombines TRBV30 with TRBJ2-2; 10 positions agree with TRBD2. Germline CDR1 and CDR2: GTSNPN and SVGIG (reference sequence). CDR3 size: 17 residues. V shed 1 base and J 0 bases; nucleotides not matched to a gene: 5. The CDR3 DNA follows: TGTGCCTGGAGTGCAGGACTAGCGGCCTCGAACACCGGGGAGCTGTTTTTT. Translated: CAWSAGLAASNTGELFF.